The clone carrying this T cell receptor (beta chain) came up many times. A marrow graft followed busulfan-fludarabine conditioning, with cyclophosphamide on days +3 and +4. The sample belongs to a study of T cells after posttransplantation cyclophosphamide. The CDR3 is made up of 15 amino acids. Germline V CDR1 and CDR2: SGDLS, YYNGEE. V was pared by 4 bases and J by 3 bases, with 16 bases between. Only in-frame clones appear in the TCRdb table, and some are missing; sequencing was by immunoSEQ multiplex PCR. The sample yields about 2,100 clones, without any singletons. Source: PBMCs, taken 86 days after allogeneic stem cell transplant with posttransplant cyclophosphamide. The receptor's source is a female patient between 55 and 75 years old who received an allogeneic stem cell transplant from a related donor and was CMV-positive. Some T cells may originate from the graft donor. The chain employs TRBV9 and TRBJ1-2; possibly TRBD1 for D (6 bases). CDR3 DNA sequence: TGTGCCAGCAGCCCCCGGGGGGCCGGGGACTATGGCTACACCTTC. Its translation: CASSPRGAGDYGYTF.